This T cell receptor beta chain was sequenced for a study of blood T cell repertoires in COVID-19. Study overall: PBMCs, B-cell-depleted T cells, or T cells provided the cDNA or gDNA that made up the material.

This clone was seen a single time. Original data processing: Reference gene primer amplification in the assay estimated nucleated cell counts. Sequencing was performed with immunoSEQ multiplex PCR; in TCRdb, only in-frame clones are kept and a portion is missing. The V and J calls and clone size come from that table; D and trimming were worked out from the DNA. This table holds hundreds of thousands of clones, more than 75% found once. From germline, CDR1 is SGHRS and CDR2 YFSETQ. V lost 0 bases, J lost 8 bases, and 16 bases lay in between. The CDR3 length is 15 residues. The sequence was collected from a woman aged 45-60 years with COVID-19, enrolled during active disease. The chain couples TRBV5-1 to TRBJ2-3, with D perhaps TRBD1 (6 bases). The specimen was peripheral blood. The CDR3, as DNA: TGCGCCAGCAGCTTGGCCGTTGGGGGCGGTGGTACGCAGTATTTT. Its protein product is CASSLAVGGGGTQYF. Full variable domain (rest looked up from reference TRBV5-1 and TRBJ2-3): KAGVTQTPRYLIKTRGQQVTLSCSPISGHRSVSWYQQTPGQGLQFLFEYFSETQRNKGNFPGRFSGRQFSNSRSEMNVSTLELGDSALYLCASSLAVGGGGTQYFGPGTRLTVL.